Following are 21 T cell receptor beta chains from one sample sequenced in a study of cytomegalovirus exposure and HLA in healthy donors (dated by TCRdb to 2016 to 2017). Library creation used the immunoSEQ multiplex PCR assay. For the multiplex PCR, a mixture combining 60 forward primers for TCR Vbeta segments and 13 reverse primers for TCR Jbeta segments was used. Held by TCRdb, this immuneACCESS table contains in-frame sequences only and omits some clones. Under half of the omission traces to an unresolved V gene where checked; the cause of the rest is unknown. The sample table lists approximately 82,000 clones, 60% to 85% of them with a count of one. The top ten hold approximately 1.6% of the sample. Sequenced input: PBMCs. Receptors were obtained from a man in his forties in good health and CMV-seronegative.

The V call is TRBV5-1, the J call TRBJ2-5; 7 nucleotides agree with TRBD2. The junction had 6 bases not matched to a gene; V was cut back by 6 bases and J by 4 bases. The V gene's germline CDR1 is SGHRS and CDR2 YFSETQ. The CDR3 totals 13 residues. CDR3 nucleotides: TGCGCCAGCAAACTAGCGATGGGAGAGACCCAGTACTTC. Translating gives CASKLAMGETQYF.

A note on this clone: Other DNA sequences in this specimen translate into the identical CDR3. This sequence joins TRBV5-1 and TRBJ2-3; 7 positions agree with TRBD2. The CDR3 is 15 residues long. V was pared by 0 bases and J by 3 bases, with 4 bases of the junction left unmatched. Germline CDR1 SGHRS, CDR2 YFSETQ. The CDR3 loop is CASSLGQGGTDTQYF. CDR3 coding DNA: TGCGCCAGCAGCTTGGGTCAGGGAGGGACAGATACGCAGTATTTT.

The chain uses TRBV7-8 and TRBJ1-5, with D tentatively TRBD1 (5 bases). With 5 bases removed from V and 6 bases from J, the gap between germline ends came to 14 bases. The CDR3 has 14 residues. From germline, CDR1 is SGHVS and CDR2 FQNEAQ. DNA for the CDR3: TGTGCCAGCAGCCCTAGCGTTGGGGGTCAGCCCCAGCATTTT. Protein product: CASSPSVGGQPQHF. Full variable domain (missing parts from reference TRBV7-8 and TRBJ1-5): GAGVSQSPRYKVAKRGQDVALRCDPISGHVSLFWYQQALGQGPEFLTYFQNEAQLDKSGLPSDRFFAERPEGSVSTLKIQRTQQEDSAVYLCASSPSVGGQPQHFGDGTRLSIL.

The CDR3 DNA is TGTGCCAGCAGCGTAAGACAGGGGAGGAATGAGCAGTTCTTC. Its translation is CASSVRQGRNEQFF. J is TRBJ2-1 and V is TRBV7-2; 8 bases line up with TRBD1. Germline lookup yields CDR1 SGHTA and CDR2 FQGNSA. The junction had 7 bases not matched to a gene; V was cut back by 5 bases and J by 7 bases. The CDR3 is made up of 14 amino acids.

The rearrangement uses TRBV12-5 and TRBJ1-3; D is uncertain. The CDR3 runs 17 residues. V shed 0 bases and J shed 7 bases, with 19 bases lying between them. Germline V gene lookup returns CDR1 LGHNT and CDR2 FRNRAP. The CDR3 loop is CASGLVLGRMVGNTIYF. CDR3 DNA: TGTGCTAGTGGTTTGGTACTAGGCCGTATGGTCGGCAACACCATATATTTT.

V usage is TRBV5-1 and J usage is TRBJ2-1, with D unclear. The CDR3 has 12 amino acids. Germline V gene lookup returns CDR1 SGHRS and CDR2 YFSETQ. V was shortened by 4 bases and J by 9 bases, with 11 bases between the two germline ends. CDR3 DNA: TGCGCCAGCAGCCAAACCTTGAGTGAGCAGTTCTTC. It yields the protein CASSQTLSEQFF.

The chain uses TRBV28 and TRBJ1-5; tentatively, D is TRBD1 (5 bases). The V gene's germline CDR1 is MDHEN and CDR2 SYDVKM. The V gene lost 5 bases and the J gene lost 0 bases, with 17 bases spanning the gap. The CDR3 totals 17 residues. The CDR3 DNA reads TGTGCCAGCAGTCCTATTACGACAGAATATAGCAATCAGCCCCAGCATTTT. Encoded protein: CASSPITTEYSNQPQHF.

V gene TRBV28 combines with J gene TRBJ1-5; 9 bases line up with TRBD1. There are 16 residues in the CDR3. In germline, CDR1 is MDHEN, CDR2 SYDVKM. J lost 6 bases, V lost 3 bases, and 9 bases had no gene match. CDR3 bases: TGTGCCAGCAGTTTGGGCACAGGGGGCCCTCGTCAGCCCCAGCATTTT. Translating it yields CASSLGTGGPRQPQHF.

In this sample, this clone turned up once. The chain combines TRBV10-2 with TRBJ2-7; 7 bases align to TRBD2. V shed 8 bases, J shed 6 bases, and the junction held 13 bases outside the gene matches. Germline CDR1 and CDR2: WSHSY and SAAADI. The CDR3 extends over 14 amino acids. Here the CDR3 DNA reads TGCGCCAGCTGCCCTAGCGGAGACCGATGCGAGCAGTACTTC. Protein: CASCPSGDRCEQYF.

The chain links TRBV4-1 to TRBJ1-1; D call uncertain. CDR3 length equals 12 residues. The V end lost 2 bases, the J end lost 7 bases, and 8 bases lay between the germline ends. Germline loops: CDR1 MGHRA, CDR2 YSYEKL. CDR3 protein: CASSQTGGEAFF. Here the CDR3 DNA reads TGCGCCAGCAGCCAAACCGGCGGTGAAGCTTTCTTT.

V is TRBV9 and J is TRBJ2-3, with TRBD2 matching 7 bases. Germline V lookup: CDR1 SGDLS, CDR2 YYNGEE. V was pared by 0 bases and J by 1 base, with 14 bases of the junction left unmatched. The CDR3 contains 19 residues. The CDR3 region is CASSVELMSGRDGTDTQYF. CDR3 nucleotide sequence: TGTGCCAGCAGCGTAGAGTTAATGAGTGGGAGGGATGGCACAGATACGCAGTATTTT.

The chain recombines TRBV6-1 with TRBJ2-1, with D unclear. The CDR3 is 16 amino acids. Germline values: CDR1 MNHNS, CDR2 SASEGT. V lost 3 bases to trimming and J lost 0 bases, with 12 bases between them. CDR3 loop: CASSELELSSYNEQFF. The CDR3 nucleotides are TGTGCCAGCAGTGAGCTGGAGCTGAGCTCCTACAATGAGCAGTTCTTC.

The rearrangement uses TRBV7-9 and TRBJ2-1, with TRBD2 matching 7 bases. This CDR3 is built from 12 residues. The germline V gene has CDR1 SEHNR and CDR2 FQNEAQ (reference sequence). After removal of 5 bases from V and 10 bases from J, the junction contained 5 bases not matched to a gene. CDR3 sequence: CASSPTAGEQFF. The CDR3 DNA is TGTGCCAGCAGCCCCACAGCGGGAGAGCAGTTCTTC.

The J gene is TRBJ2-7, the V gene TRBV7-2; 15 nucleotides match TRBD2. Germline V CDR1 and CDR2: SGHTA, FQGNSA. The J segment lost 12 bases and the V segment lost 2 bases, leaving 8 bases of the junction unmatched. This CDR3 has 15 residues. This chain's CDR3 is CASSLLGLAGGRRYF. The CDR3 region has the DNA TGTGCCAGCAGCTTACTGGGACTAGCGGGAGGCCGCAGGTACTTC.

This chain connects TRBV5-6 to TRBJ2-7; D possibly corresponds to TRBD1 (6 bases). Germline V gene sequence: CDR1 SGHDT, CDR2 YYEEEE. V was cut by 1 base and J by 8 bases, with 16 bases left in between. The CDR3 is 14 amino acids. Here the CDR3 reads CASSLFQGFTQQYF. CDR3 nucleotides: TGTGCCAGCAGCTTGTTCCAGGGGTTTACGCAGCAGTACTTC.

The chain employs TRBV6-6 and TRBJ2-1; 7 nucleotides line up with TRBD2. V shed 6 bases and J 4 bases; nucleotides not matched to a gene: 6. The CDR3 contains 14 residues. CDR1 MNHNY and CDR2 SVGAGI come from the germline V gene (reference sequence). CDR3 in DNA: TGTGCCAGCAGAGGAGCGGGAATGTACAATGAGCAGTTCTTC. Its protein product is CASRGAGMYNEQFF.

In this sample, this clone turned up a few times. V is TRBV6-5 and J is TRBJ1-5, with no clear D. Trimming left V 6 bases short and J 3 bases short, with 12 bases between. CDR3 length: 14 residues. CDR1 and CDR2 (germline): MNHEY, SVGAGI. This chain's CDR3 is CASREVGLNQPQHF. CDR3 nucleotides: TGTGCCAGCAGGGAGGTCGGTCTCAATCAGCCCCAGCATTTT.

This clone appeared a few times. The chain uses TRBV7-3 and TRBJ2-7, with D possibly matching TRBD2 (5 bases). Germline CDR1 SGHTA, CDR2 FQGTGA. V dropped 2 bases and J dropped 4 bases, with 9 bases sitting between them. The CDR3 extends over 13 amino acids. CDR3 sequence (DNA): TGTGCCAGCAGCTTAGCACCGGGGTACGAGCAGTACTTC. This codes for CASSLAPGYEQYF. Looking up the rest from reference TRBV7-3 and TRBJ2-7 gives the full variable domain: GAGVSQTPSNKVTEKGKYVELRCDPISGHTALYWYRQSLGQGPEFLIYFQGTGAADDSGLPNDRFFAVRPEGSVSTLKIQRTERGDSAVYLCASSLAPGYEQYFGPGTRLTVT.

About this clone itself: Other DNA sequences of this sample code for an identical CDR3. The V and J genes are TRBV7-9 and TRBJ2-6, with D tentatively TRBD1 (6 bases). V lost 5 bases, J lost 4 bases, and 18 bases lay in between. CDR1 is SEHNR, CDR2 FQNEAQ, per germline (reference sequence). The CDR3 has 17 amino acids. The CDR3 here is CASSELTGLGGANVLTF. CDR3 DNA sequence: TGTGCCAGCAGCGAACTCACAGGGTTGGGCGGGGCCAACGTCCTGACTTTC. The full variable domain, with the rest looked up from reference TRBV7-9 and TRBJ2-6, is DTGVSQNPRHKITKRGQNVTFRCDPISEHNRLYWYRQTLGQGPEFLTYFQNEAQLEKSRLLSDRFSAERPKGSFSTLEIQRTEQGDSAMYLCASSELTGLGGANVLTFGAGSRLTVL.

The chain uses TRBV28 and TRBJ2-6; 9 positions match TRBD1. The V gene end was trimmed by 2 bases and the J gene end by 2 bases; junction bases not matched to a gene: 7. This CDR3 is built from 18 residues. Germline-derived CDR1 and CDR2 are MDHEN and SYDVKM. The CDR3 DNA sequence: TGTGCCAGCAGTTTAGGGTCACAGGGGGCGCCTGGGGCCAACGTCCTGACTTTC. Translation: CASSLGSQGAPGANVLTF.

The chain couples TRBV6-6 to TRBJ2-3; no clear D gene. The CDR3 is made up of 15 amino acids. Trimming took 7 bases from V and 0 from J, leaving 14 bases between them. The V gene's germline CDR1 is MNHNY and CDR2 SVGAGI (reference sequence). The CDR3 DNA reads TGTGCCAGCACACCTCCGGGTATGAGCACAGATACGCAGTATTTT. Its protein product is CASTPPGMSTDTQYF.